This T cell receptor (beta chain) comes out of a study of beta chain features in type 1 diabetes. The germline gives CDR1 KGHSH, CDR2 LQKENI. The CDR3 is 15 residues long. The J segment lost 6 bases and the V segment lost 0 bases, leaving 3 bases of the junction unmatched. With respect to this clone: Its antigen is unidentified.

Regarding the study as a whole: In every one of the four CD4+ subsets, TCRB CDR3s were moderately but significantly shorter in Type 1 diabetes patients.

Reverse transcription of all isolated RNA meant that expressed TCRB transcripts were sequenced. Sequencing of naive, central memory and regulatory T cell samples gave an average of roughly 3.5 million reads. Here immunoSEQ multiplex PCR was the method, and the copy in TCRdb shows in-frame clones only, minus some. The data show around 360,000 clones, roughly 13% seen once. The source material was naive CD4+ T cells from blood. This receptor was identified in a woman between 18 and 30 years old with type 1 diabetes. The gene calls are TRBV18 and TRBJ2-1; 9 bases align to TRBD1. CDR3 in DNA: TGTGCCAGCTCACCACCGGGACAGGGATTCAATGAGCAGTTCTTC. Protein: CASSPPGQGFNEQFF.